This TCR beta chain came from a study of cytomegalovirus exposure and HLA in healthy donors. The overall study: Previous work identified roughly 120 million unique TCR beta sequences from 150 million to 200 million T cells.

Study conclusions and caveats: Later on, an analysis tied approximately 17,000 TCR beta sequences to HLA alleles at 0.05 false discovery rate. Links to common viral pathogens appeared, in a later analysis, for several of the most significant clusters. Researchers reported in a later analysis that a missense DCLRE1C variant was tied to TCR beta V- and J-gene trimming.

PCR was performed using 60 Vbeta and 13 Jbeta primers. Using immunoSEQ multiplex PCR, the repertoire was profiled, and TCRdb retains in-frame clones only, with some absent. The profile shows around 190,000 clones, around 80% of them singletons. In the case of this clone: Its antigen is currently unknown.

The germline gives CDR1 SGHNT, CDR2 YENEEA. Germline trimming cut 4 bases from V and 5 bases from J; bases unmatched to any gene: 8. The CDR3 is 16 amino acids. The clonotype was recovered from a woman aged 35 to 49 in good health and CMV-seronegative. The sample taken for sequencing was PBMCs. The gene calls are TRBV11-3 and TRBJ2-1; 10 positions match TRBD2. The CDR3 DNA sequence: TGTGCCAGCAGCTCCACCGGGACTAGCGTAGACAATGAGCAGTTCTTC. It encodes CASSSTGTSVDNEQFF.